Shown below are 3 T cell receptor beta chains from a single sample sequenced in a study of CD8 T cells in ankylosing spondylitis. MiXCR, run by TCRdb on the 5' RACE reads, gives a single entry per CDR3 protein. The sample lists 380,000 or so distinct CDR3 sequences, approximately 20% occurring once. Sequencing was done on a sample of blood, either unsorted or a sorted T cell fraction (not recorded which). These receptors all stem from a male donor with ankylosing spondylitis or in good health (not recorded which).

The chain carries TRBV12-3 or TRBV12-4 and TRBJ2-3; 10 bases fit TRBD2. This CDR3 region has 17 residues. The V segment lost 5 bases and the J segment 1 base; nucleotides outside the gene matches: 9. The CDR3 loop reads CASSGVGLASRTDTQYF. CDR3 nucleotides: TGTGCCAGCAGTGGAGTGGGACTAGCGAGCCGCACAGATACGCAGTATTTT.

The CDR3 loop reads CSASLPPGVETQYF. The CDR3 bases are TGCAGTGCTAGTCTCCCCCCAGGGGTAGAGACCCAGTACTTC. This chain connects TRBV20-1 to TRBJ2-5; possible D gene TRBD1, 6 bases. Trimming cost V 3 bases and J 4 bases, with 15 bases left between them. This CDR3 spans 14 amino acids. Germline V gives CDR1 DFQATT, CDR2 SNEGSKA (reference sequence).

This clonotype was picked up many times. The chain uses TRBV20-1 and TRBJ2-7, with a weak D call TRBD2 (5 bases). This CDR3 comprises 15 residues. Germline V gene sequence: CDR1 DFQATT, CDR2 SNEGSKA (reference sequence). V lost 6 bases and J lost 2, with 20 bases in between. CDR3 nucleotide sequence: TGCAGTGCCACGGGGAGCGACTTAACCCCCTACGAGCAGTACTTC. Translation gives CSATGSDLTPYEQYF.